This paragraph reports one TCR beta chain. Method: immunoSEQ multiplex PCR; TCRdb's copy keeps in-frame clones and lacks some. The data show 300,000 to 350,000 clones, 88% seen once. These data originate in a study of blood T cell repertoires in COVID-19. The germline gives CDR1 SNHLY, CDR2 FYNNEI. V was pared by 3 bases and J by 8 bases, with 19 bases between. The CDR3 length is 15 residues. The sample consisted of PBMCs or T cells enriched from blood (not recorded which). The sequence was collected from a man aged 30 to 39 who had recovered from COVID-19. V usage is TRBV2 and J usage is TRBJ1-2; perhaps TRBD1 as D (6 bases). DNA of the CDR3: TGTGCCAGCAGTGAGAGTCGAGGACAGTCCCGCGGCTACACCTTC. Its translation is CASSESRGQSRGYTF.